This record covers a single TCR beta chain. Its target is unknown. The data were taken from a study of graft-versus-host responses after intestinal transplantation. Study as a whole: All recipients were given anti-thymocyte globulin induction, and tacrolimus and steroids were then administered for approximately 3 years.

Profiled with immunoSEQ multiplex PCR; TCRdb holds only in-frame clones, not every one. The sample consists of about 94,000 clones, roughly nine tenths of them appearing once. The CDR3 covers 17 residues. After removal of 3 bases from V and 4 bases from J, the junction contained 11 bases not matched to a gene. Per germline, CDR1 SGHKS and CDR2 YYEKEE (reference sequence). This rearrangement joins TRBV5-5 to TRBJ2-7, with TRBD1 identical over 12 bases. The origin of this receptor is a human donor who received an intestinal transplant. The sequencing used unstimulated CD8+ T cells sorted from spleen or lymph node cells, collected before intestinal transplant. This chain's CDR3 is CASSSPIRDRGLYEQYF. The DNA of the CDR3 is TGTGCCAGCAGCTCCCCAATCCGGGACAGGGGGCTGTACGAGCAGTACTTC.